The subject of this entry is one T cell receptor beta chain. This CDR3 has 15 amino acids. Germline V gives CDR1 SGDLS, CDR2 YYNGEE. V dropped 2 bases and J dropped 7; count of bases not matched to a gene: 5. This entry belongs to a study of control samples from healthy donors and cancer patients. Assay used: immunoSEQ multiplex PCR; TCRdb lists only in-frame clones, some missing. Of over 85,000 clones listed, 90% to 95% are singletons. The clonotype originates from a woman between 25 and 40 years old in good health. The chain carries TRBV9 and TRBJ1-4, with 10 bases that match TRBD1. Material for sequencing was blood. In DNA form, the CDR3 reads TGTGCCAGCAGCGTGGGGACAGGGGAGGCTGAAAAACTGTTTTTT. This translates into CASSVGTGEAEKLFF.